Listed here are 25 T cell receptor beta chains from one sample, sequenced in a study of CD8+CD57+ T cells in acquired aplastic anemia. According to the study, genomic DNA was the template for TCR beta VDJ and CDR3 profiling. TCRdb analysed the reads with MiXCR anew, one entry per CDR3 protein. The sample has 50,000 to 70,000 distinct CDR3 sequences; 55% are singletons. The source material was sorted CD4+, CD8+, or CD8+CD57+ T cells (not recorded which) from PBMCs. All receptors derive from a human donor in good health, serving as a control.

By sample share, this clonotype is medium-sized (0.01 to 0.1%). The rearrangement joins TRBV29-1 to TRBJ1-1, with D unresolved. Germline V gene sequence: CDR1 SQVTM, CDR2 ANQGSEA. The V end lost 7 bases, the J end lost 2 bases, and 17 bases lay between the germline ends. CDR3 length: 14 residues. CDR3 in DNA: TGCAGCGCCCAGCCCCAGCCCCTAAACACTGAAGCTTTCTTT. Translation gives CSAQPQPLNTEAFF.

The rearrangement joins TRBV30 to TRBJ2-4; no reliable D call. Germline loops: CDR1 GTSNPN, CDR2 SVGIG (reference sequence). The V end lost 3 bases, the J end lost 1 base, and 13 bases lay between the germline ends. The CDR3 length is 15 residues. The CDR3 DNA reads TGTGCCTGGAGACCGGGCGTAGTCGCCAAAAACATTCAGTACTTC. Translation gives CAWRPGVVAKNIQYF.

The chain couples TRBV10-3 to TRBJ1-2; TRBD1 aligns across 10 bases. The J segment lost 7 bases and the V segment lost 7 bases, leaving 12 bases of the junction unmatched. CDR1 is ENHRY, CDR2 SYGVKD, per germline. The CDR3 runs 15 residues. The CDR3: CAITPEGTGVVGYTF. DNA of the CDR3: TGTGCCATCACTCCCGAGGGGACAGGGGTGGTTGGCTACACCTTC.

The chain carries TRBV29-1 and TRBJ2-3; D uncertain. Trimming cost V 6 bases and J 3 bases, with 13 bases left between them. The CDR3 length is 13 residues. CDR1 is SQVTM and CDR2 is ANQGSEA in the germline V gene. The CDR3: CSVVTARTDTQYF. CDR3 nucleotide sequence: TGCAGCGTGGTGACTGCCCGAACAGATACGCAGTATTTT.

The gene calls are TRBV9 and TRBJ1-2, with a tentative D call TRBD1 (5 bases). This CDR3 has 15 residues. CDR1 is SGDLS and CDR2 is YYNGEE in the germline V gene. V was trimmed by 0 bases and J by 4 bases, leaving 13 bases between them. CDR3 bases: TGTGCCAGCAGCGTAGATTTTCAGGGCTCCTATGGCTACACCTTC. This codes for CASSVDFQGSYGYTF.

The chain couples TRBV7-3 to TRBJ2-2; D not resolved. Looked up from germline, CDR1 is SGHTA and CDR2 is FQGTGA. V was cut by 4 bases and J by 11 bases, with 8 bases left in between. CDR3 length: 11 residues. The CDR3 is CASSSKGELFF. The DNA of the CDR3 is TGTGCCAGCAGCTCGAAGGGAGAGCTGTTTTTT.

The CDR3 nucleotides read TGTGCCAGTAGTAAACCGGGACAGCTGAACACTGAAGCTTTCTTT. It specifies CASSKPGQLNTEAFF. J is TRBJ1-1 and V is TRBV19, with 7 bases aligning to TRBD1. Per the germline V gene, CDR1 is LNHDA and CDR2 is SQIVND (reference sequence). This CDR3 has 15 residues. V gave up 4 bases and J gave up 0 bases; unmatched junction bases: 5.

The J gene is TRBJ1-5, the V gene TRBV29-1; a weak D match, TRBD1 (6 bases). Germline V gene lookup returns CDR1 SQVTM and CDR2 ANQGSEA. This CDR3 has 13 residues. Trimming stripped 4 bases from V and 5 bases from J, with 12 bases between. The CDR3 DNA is TGCAGCGTTGCGGGGGCTGCCGATCAGCCCCAGCATTTT. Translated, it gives CSVAGAADQPQHF.

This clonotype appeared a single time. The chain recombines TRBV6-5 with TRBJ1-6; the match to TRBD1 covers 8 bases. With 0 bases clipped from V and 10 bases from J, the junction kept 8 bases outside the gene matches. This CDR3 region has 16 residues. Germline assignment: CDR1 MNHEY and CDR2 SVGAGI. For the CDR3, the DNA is TGTGCCAGCAGTTACTCAATGACAGGGGACAGGTCACCCCTCCACTTT. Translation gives CASSYSMTGDRSPLHF.

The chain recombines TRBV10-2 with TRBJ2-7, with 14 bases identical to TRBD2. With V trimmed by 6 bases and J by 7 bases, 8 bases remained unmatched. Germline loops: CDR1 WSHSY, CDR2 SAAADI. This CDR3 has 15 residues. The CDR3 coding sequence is TGCGCCAGCAGGGCCGGGACTAGCGGGAGAGTGGAGCAGTACTTC. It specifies CASRAGTSGRVEQYF.

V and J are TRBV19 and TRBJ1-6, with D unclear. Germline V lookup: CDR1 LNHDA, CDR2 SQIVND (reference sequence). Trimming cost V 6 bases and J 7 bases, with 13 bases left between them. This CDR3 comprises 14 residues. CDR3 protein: CASRPGRLNSPLHF. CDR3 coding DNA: TGTGCCAGTAGGCCTGGACGGTTAAATTCACCCCTCCACTTT.

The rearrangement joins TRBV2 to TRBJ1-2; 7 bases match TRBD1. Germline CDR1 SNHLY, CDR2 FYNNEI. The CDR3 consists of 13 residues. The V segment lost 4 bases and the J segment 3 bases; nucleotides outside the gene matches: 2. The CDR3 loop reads CASSAGQDYGYTF. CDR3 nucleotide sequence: TGTGCCAGCAGTGCCGGACAGGACTATGGCTACACCTTC. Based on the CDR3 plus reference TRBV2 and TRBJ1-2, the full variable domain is EPEVTQTPSHQVTQMGQEVILRCVPISNHLYFYWYRQILGQKVEFLVSFYNNEISEKSEIFDDQFSVERPDGSNFTLKIRSTKLEDSAMYFCASSAGQDYGYTFGSGTRLTVV.

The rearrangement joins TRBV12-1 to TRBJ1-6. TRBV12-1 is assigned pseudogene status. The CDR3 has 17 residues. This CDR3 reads CASSSPVAGSHNSPLHF. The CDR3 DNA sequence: TGTGCCAGCAGCTCCCCGGTAGCCGGGTCCCATAATTCACCCCTCCACTTT.

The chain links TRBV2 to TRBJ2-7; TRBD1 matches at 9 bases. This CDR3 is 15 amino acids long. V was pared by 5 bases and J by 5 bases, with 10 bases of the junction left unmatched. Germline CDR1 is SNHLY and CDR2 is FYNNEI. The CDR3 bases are TGTGCCAGCAGTTCCCGGGACAGGGATTGGGACGAGCAGTACTTC. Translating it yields CASSSRDRDWDEQYF. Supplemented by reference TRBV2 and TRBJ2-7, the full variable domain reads EPEVTQTPSHQVTQMGQEVILRCVPISNHLYFYWYRQILGQKVEFLVSFYNNEISEKSEIFDDQFSVERPDGSNFTLKIRSTKLEDSAMYFCASSSRDRDWDEQYFGPGTRLTVT.

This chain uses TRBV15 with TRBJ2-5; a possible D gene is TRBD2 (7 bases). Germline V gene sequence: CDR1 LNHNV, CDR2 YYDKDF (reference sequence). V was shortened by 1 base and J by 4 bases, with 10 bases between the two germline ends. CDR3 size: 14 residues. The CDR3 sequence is CATSRGGGAETQYF. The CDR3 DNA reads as TGTGCCACCAGCAGAGGGGGGGGGGCAGAGACCCAGTACTTC.

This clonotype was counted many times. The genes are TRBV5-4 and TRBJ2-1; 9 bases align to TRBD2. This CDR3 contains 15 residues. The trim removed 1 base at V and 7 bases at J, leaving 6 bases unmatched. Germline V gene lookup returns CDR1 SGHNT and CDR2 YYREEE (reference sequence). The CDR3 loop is CASSLRGRAGNEQFF. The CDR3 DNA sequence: TGTGCCAGCAGCTTGCGCGGGAGGGCCGGAAATGAGCAGTTCTTC.

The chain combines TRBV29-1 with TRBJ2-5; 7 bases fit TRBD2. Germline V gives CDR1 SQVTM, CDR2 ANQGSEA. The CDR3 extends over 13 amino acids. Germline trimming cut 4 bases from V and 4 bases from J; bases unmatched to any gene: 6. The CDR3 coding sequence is TGCAGCGTTGGTGGGAGCGGGGCAGAGACCCAGTACTTC. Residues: CSVGGSGAETQYF.

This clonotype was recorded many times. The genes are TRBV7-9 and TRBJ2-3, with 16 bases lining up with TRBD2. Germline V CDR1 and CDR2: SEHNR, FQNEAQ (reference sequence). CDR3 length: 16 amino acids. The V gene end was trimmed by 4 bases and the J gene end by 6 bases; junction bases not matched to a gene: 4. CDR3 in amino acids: CASSSGLAGGGDTQYF. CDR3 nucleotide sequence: TGTGCCAGCAGCTCGGGACTAGCGGGAGGGGGTGATACGCAGTATTTT.

CDR3 residues: CATSRNSGTSYEQYF. In DNA form, the CDR3 reads TGTGCCACCAGTCGAAATAGCGGGACCTCCTACGAGCAGTACTTC. The chain links TRBV24-1 to TRBJ2-7, with 8 bases matching TRBD2. Germline CDR1 is KGHDR and CDR2 is SFDVKD. The CDR3 extends over 15 amino acids. J gave up 0 bases and V 6 bases, and 6 bases lay outside the gene matches.

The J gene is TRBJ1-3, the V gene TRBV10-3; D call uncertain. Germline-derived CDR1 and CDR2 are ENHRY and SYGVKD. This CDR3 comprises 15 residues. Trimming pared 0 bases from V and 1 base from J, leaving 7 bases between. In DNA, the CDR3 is TGTGCCATCAGTGAGTCTTTAGGGTCTGGAAACACCATATATTTT. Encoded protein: CAISESLGSGNTIYF.

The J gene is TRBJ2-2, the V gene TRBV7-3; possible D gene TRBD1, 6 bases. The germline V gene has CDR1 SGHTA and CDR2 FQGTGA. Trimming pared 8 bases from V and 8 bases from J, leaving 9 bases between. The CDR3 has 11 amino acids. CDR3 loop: CASGTGGELFF. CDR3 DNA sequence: TGTGCCAGCGGTACAGGGGGGGAGCTGTTTTTT. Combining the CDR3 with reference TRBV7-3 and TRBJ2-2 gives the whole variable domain GAGVSQTPSNKVTEKGKYVELRCDPISGHTALYWYRQSLGQGPEFLIYFQGTGAADDSGLPNDRFFAVRPEGSVSTLKIQRTERGDSAVYLCASGTGGELFFGEGSRLTVL.

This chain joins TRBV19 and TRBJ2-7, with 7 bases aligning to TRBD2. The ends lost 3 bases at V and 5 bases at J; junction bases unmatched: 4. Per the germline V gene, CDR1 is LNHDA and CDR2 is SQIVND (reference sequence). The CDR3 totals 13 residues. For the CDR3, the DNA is TGTGCCAGTAGTATGGGGGGGTTTAACGAGCAGTACTTC. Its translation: CASSMGGFNEQYF.

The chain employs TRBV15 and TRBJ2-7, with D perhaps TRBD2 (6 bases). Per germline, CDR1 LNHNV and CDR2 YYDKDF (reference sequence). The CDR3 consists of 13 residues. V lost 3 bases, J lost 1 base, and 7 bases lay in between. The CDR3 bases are TGTGCCACCAGCAGGGGGGGTTCCTACGAGCAGTACTTC. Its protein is CATSRGGSYEQYF.

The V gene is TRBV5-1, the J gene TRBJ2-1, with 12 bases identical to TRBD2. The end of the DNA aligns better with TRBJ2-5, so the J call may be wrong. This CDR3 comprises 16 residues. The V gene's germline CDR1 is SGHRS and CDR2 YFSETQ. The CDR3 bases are TGCGCCAGCAGTTTGAGACCTAGCGGGGGGGAAGAGACCCAGTACTTC. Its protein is CASSLRPSGGEETQYF.

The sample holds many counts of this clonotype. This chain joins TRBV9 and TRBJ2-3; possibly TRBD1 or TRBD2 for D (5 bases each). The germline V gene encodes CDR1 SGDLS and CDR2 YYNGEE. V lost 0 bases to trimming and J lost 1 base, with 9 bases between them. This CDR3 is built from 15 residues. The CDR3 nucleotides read TGTGCCAGCAGCGTAGCCGGGACGGGCACAGATACGCAGTATTTT. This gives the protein CASSVAGTGTDTQYF.